These T cell receptor beta chains were read from a single sample in a study of cytomegalovirus exposure and HLA in healthy donors. Repertoires were generated with immunoSEQ multiplex PCR, while TCRdb's copy carries only in-frame clones and drops some. The sample shows 98,000 or so clones, roughly 79% of them seen only once. Sample: PBMCs. All receptors derive from a man aged 55 to 70 in good health and CMV-seropositive. The CDR3 runs from the conserved cysteine through the conserved F or W. Each record gives: V gene, J gene, clone size, D gene, CDR3 DNA, CDR3 protein. The D gene is left open where the match is weak. Size values are once, few and many counts, or a class for expanded clones, and some rows have none.

V gene: TRBV19
J gene: TRBJ1-6
clone size: .
D gene: TRBD1
CDR3 DNA: TGTGCCAGTATCGGGACAGGGGGCTCCTATAATTCACCCCTCCACTTT
CDR3 protein: CASIGTGGSYNSPLHF

V gene: TRBV9
J gene: TRBJ2-7
clone size: few
D gene: TRBD1
CDR3 DNA: TGTGCCAGCAGCGTAGAGGGACAGAGCTCCTACGAGCAGTACTTC
CDR3 protein: CASSVEGQSSYEQYF

V gene: TRBV5-1
J gene: TRBJ2-3
clone size: once
D gene: TRBD2
CDR3 DNA: TGCGCCAGCAGCTTCGCGACTAGCGGGGGGGGAGATACGCAGTATTTT
CDR3 protein: CASSFATSGGGDTQYF

V gene: TRBV5-1
J gene: TRBJ1-6
clone size: .
D gene: .
CDR3 DNA: TGCGCCAGCAGCTTGGCAGGGCTAAATTCACCCCTCCACTTT
CDR3 protein: CASSLAGLNSPLHF

V gene: TRBV19
J gene: TRBJ2-3
clone size: .
D gene: TRBD1
CDR3 DNA: TGTGCCAGTAGTCAAGGACAGGGGGCCGGAGATACGCAGTATTTT
CDR3 protein: CASSQGQGAGDTQYF

V gene: TRBV6-5
J gene: TRBJ1-1
clone size: few
D gene: .
CDR3 DNA: TGTGCCAGCATTCTACAGGAAATCAGCGCTGAAGCTTTCTTT
CDR3 protein: CASILQEISAEAFF

V gene: TRBV19
J gene: TRBJ1-5
clone size: .
D gene: TRBD1
CDR3 DNA: TGTGCCAGTAGTATAGTTGGGCAGGGGGTTAGCAATCAGCCCCAGCATTTT
CDR3 protein: CASSIVGQGVSNQPQHF

V gene: TRBV5-1
J gene: TRBJ1-3
clone size: .
D gene: TRBD1
CDR3 DNA: TGCGCCAGCAGCTATGGGACAGGGGAAGGCTCTGGAAACACCATATATTTT
CDR3 protein: CASSYGTGEGSGNTIYF

V gene: TRBV5-1
J gene: TRBJ2-1
clone size: .
D gene: TRBD1
CDR3 DNA: TGCGCCAGCAGCACGACAGGGATTGAGCAGTTCTTC
CDR3 protein: CASSTTGIEQFF

V gene: TRBV6-6
J gene: TRBJ2-7
clone size: .
D gene: TRBD1
CDR3 DNA: TGTGCCAGCGGGCTGGACAGGGGGGCCTCCTACGAGCAGTACTTC
CDR3 protein: CASGLDRGASYEQYF

V gene: TRBV6-6
J gene: TRBJ2-5
clone size: .
D gene: TRBD1
CDR3 DNA: TGTGCCAGCACCTACTCACAGGGGCAAGAGACCCAGTACTTC
CDR3 protein: CASTYSQGQETQYF

V gene: TRBV5-1
J gene: TRBJ2-6
clone size: .
D gene: .
CDR3 DNA: TGCGCCAGCAGACCCCGGACGGACAGCATCCGCTCTGGGGCCAACGTCCTGACTTTC
CDR3 protein: CASRPRTDSIRSGANVLTF

V gene: TRBV11-2
J gene: TRBJ1-1
clone size: .
D gene: TRBD1
CDR3 DNA: TGTGCCAGCAGCCCCCGGGACAGGGCGCACACTGAAGCTTTCTTT
CDR3 protein: CASSPRDRAHTEAFF

V gene: TRBV18
J gene: TRBJ2-3
clone size: .
D gene: .
CDR3 DNA: TGTGCCAGCTCACCACGGCCGGCGGGGGCTGGCACAGATACGCAGTATTTT
CDR3 protein: CASSPRPAGAGTDTQYF

V gene: TRBV5-6
J gene: TRBJ1-6
clone size: few
D gene: .
CDR3 DNA: TGTGCCAGCAGCTTGGGCGGAGGTAATTCACCCCTCCACTTT
CDR3 protein: CASSLGGGNSPLHF

V gene: TRBV19
J gene: TRBJ1-2
clone size: once
D gene: .
CDR3 DNA: TGTGCCAGTAGTATAGCGGCAGGGGCGTATGGCTACACCTTC
CDR3 protein: CASSIAAGAYGYTF

V gene: TRBV5-1
J gene: TRBJ1-4
clone size: .
D gene: .
CDR3 DNA: TGCGCCAGCAGCTTCATGACAGGAAATACGGAAAAACTGTTTTTT
CDR3 protein: CASSFMTGNTEKLFF

V gene: TRBV5-4
J gene: TRBJ2-1
clone size: .
D gene: TRBD1
CDR3 DNA: TGTGCCAGCAACTGGGGCCGGGACAGGGGGCGCAATGAGCAGTTCTTC
CDR3 protein: CASNWGRDRGRNEQFF

V gene: TRBV5-5
J gene: TRBJ2-5
clone size: .
D gene: TRBD1
CDR3 DNA: TGTGCCAGCAGCTTGACAGGGGGCACCCAAGAGACCCAGTACTTC
CDR3 protein: CASSLTGGTQETQYF

V gene: TRBV4-2
J gene: TRBJ2-5
clone size: .
D gene: .
CDR3 DNA: TGTGCCAGCAGCCAGCGGCTAGCTTTTTCAGAGACCCAGTACTTC
CDR3 protein: CASSQRLAFSETQYF

V gene: TRBV5-4
J gene: TRBJ2-1
clone size: few
D gene: .
CDR3 DNA: TGTGCCAGCAGCTTCCCGACACCTGTGAGCTCCTACAATGAGCAGTTCTTC
CDR3 protein: CASSFPTPVSSYNEQFF

V gene: TRBV5-1
J gene: TRBJ1-2
clone size: .
D gene: .
CDR3 DNA: TGCGCCAGCAGCTCGGAGGGTTTGGGGTATGGCTACACCTTC
CDR3 protein: CASSSEGLGYGYTF

V gene: TRBV28
J gene: TRBJ2-3
clone size: .
D gene: TRBD2
CDR3 DNA: TGTGCCAGCAGTTTGGCAAGACTAGCGGGGGATACGCAGTATTTT
CDR3 protein: CASSLARLAGDTQYF

V gene: TRBV27
J gene: TRBJ1-3
clone size: few
D gene: .
CDR3 DNA: TGTGCCAGCAGTTTTAAGCCGGGAAACACCATATATTTT
CDR3 protein: CASSFKPGNTIYF

V gene: TRBV7-8
J gene: TRBJ2-1
clone size: once
D gene: .
CDR3 DNA: TGTGCCGCAGGGGTCTCGAGGTATGAGCAGTTCTTC
CDR3 protein: CAAGVSRYEQFF

V gene: TRBV7-8
J gene: TRBJ1-6
clone size: .
D gene: .
CDR3 DNA: TGTGCCAGCAGCTTAGATACAGGGTTGCGCTCACCCCTCCACTTT
CDR3 protein: CASSLDTGLRSPLHF

V gene: TRBV27
J gene: TRBJ1-4
clone size: .
D gene: .
CDR3 DNA: TGTGCCAGCAGTTTATCAAGGGGATTGGAAAAACTGTTTTTT
CDR3 protein: CASSLSRGLEKLFF

V gene: TRBV19
J gene: TRBJ1-1
clone size: .
D gene: .
CDR3 DNA: TGTGCCAGTAGTATCGGGACAATTCCTGAAGCTTTCTTT
CDR3 protein: CASSIGTIPEAFF

V gene: TRBV10-1
J gene: TRBJ2-3
clone size: .
D gene: TRBD2
CDR3 DNA: TGCGCCAGCAGTGACTCGGGACTAGTGGTTCATACGCAGTATTTT
CDR3 protein: CASSDSGLVVHTQYF

V gene: TRBV18
J gene: TRBJ1-2
clone size: .
D gene: .
CDR3 DNA: TGTGCCAGCTCACCAGGTCGAAGGGGCTTGTATGGCTACACCTTC
CDR3 protein: CASSPGRRGLYGYTF

V gene: TRBV5-1
J gene: TRBJ2-2
clone size: .
D gene: TRBD2
CDR3 DNA: TGCGCCAGCAGCTTCCTTGGACTAGCGGGGGGGAACACCGGGGAGCTGTTTTTT
CDR3 protein: CASSFLGLAGGNTGELFF

V gene: TRBV4-1
J gene: TRBJ2-7
clone size: few
D gene: TRBD2
CDR3 DNA: TGCGCCAGCAGCCAAGATCGGGGGGGCCCCTACGAGCAGTACTTC
CDR3 protein: CASSQDRGGPYEQYF

V gene: TRBV15
J gene: TRBJ2-6
clone size: few
D gene: .
CDR3 DNA: TGTGCCACCAGCAGAATAATCTCTGGGGCCAACGTCCTGACTTTC
CDR3 protein: CATSRIISGANVLTF

V gene: TRBV18
J gene: TRBJ2-3
clone size: .
D gene: TRBD2
CDR3 DNA: TGTGCCAGCTCACCACCGAGGGCTAGCGGGGGAGGAGATACGCAGTATTTT
CDR3 protein: CASSPPRASGGGDTQYF

V gene: TRBV7-2
J gene: TRBJ1-2
clone size: few
D gene: .
CDR3 DNA: TGTGCCAGCAGCTTAGTGGACGGGGTCGGGTATGGCTACACCTTC
CDR3 protein: CASSLVDGVGYGYTF

V gene: TRBV5-4
J gene: TRBJ2-1
clone size: .
D gene: .
CDR3 DNA: TGTGCCAGCAGCTTGGCCAAAGGGGGCTCCTACAATGAGCAGTTCTTC
CDR3 protein: CASSLAKGGSYNEQFF

V gene: TRBV7-8
J gene: TRBJ2-2
clone size: .
D gene: TRBD2
CDR3 DNA: TGTGCCAGCAGCTTAAACTCGGGACTAGCGGGGGTATACACCGGGGAGCTGTTTTTT
CDR3 protein: CASSLNSGLAGVYTGELFF